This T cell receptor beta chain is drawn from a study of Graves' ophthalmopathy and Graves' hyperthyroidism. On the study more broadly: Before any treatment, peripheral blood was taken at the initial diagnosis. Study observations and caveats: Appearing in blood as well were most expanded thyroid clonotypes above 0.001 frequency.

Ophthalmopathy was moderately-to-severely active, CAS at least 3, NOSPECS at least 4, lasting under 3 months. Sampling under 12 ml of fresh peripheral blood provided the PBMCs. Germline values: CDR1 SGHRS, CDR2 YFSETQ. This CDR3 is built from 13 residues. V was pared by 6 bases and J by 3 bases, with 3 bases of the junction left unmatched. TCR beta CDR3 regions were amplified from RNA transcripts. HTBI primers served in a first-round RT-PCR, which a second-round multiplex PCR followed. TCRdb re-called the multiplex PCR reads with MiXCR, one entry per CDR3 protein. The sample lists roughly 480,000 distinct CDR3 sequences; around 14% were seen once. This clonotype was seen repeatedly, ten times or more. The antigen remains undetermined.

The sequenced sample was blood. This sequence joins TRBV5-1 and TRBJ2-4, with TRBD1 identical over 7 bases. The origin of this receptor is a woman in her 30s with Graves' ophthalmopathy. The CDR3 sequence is CASTGTDKNIQYF. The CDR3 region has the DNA TGCGCCAGCACCGGGACAGACAAAAACATTCAGTACTTC.